This T cell receptor beta chain appears in the sequencing data of a study of neurological immune-mediated disorders. Study context: The multiple sclerosis group of approximately 35 included approximately 30 relapsing-remitting and 3 secondary progressive patients. Regarding the study as a whole: Whereas HTLV-1-associated myelopathy showed the most TCR clonal expansion, multiple sclerosis showed the least, with levels below those of healthy controls.

The T cells used for sorted libraries numbered about a million, either CD4+ or CD8+. CDR3 length: 14 residues. Germline CDR1 is SGHDT and CDR2 is YYEEEE. The V gene lost 5 bases and the J gene lost 4 bases, with 15 bases spanning the gap. Many counts were recorded for this clonotype. Its antigen is not known. The cDNA was produced through 5'RACE with 10-nucleotide random UMIs. Via MiXCR, TCRdb re-called the 5' RACE reads, giving one row per CDR3 protein. The sample includes roughly 48,000 distinct CDR3 sequences, less than 6% seen only once; the top ten take approximately 1.5%. This sequence was found in a woman between 18 and 29 years old with multiple sclerosis. V is TRBV5-6 and J is TRBJ1-2; possible D gene TRBD1, 6 bases. The sequenced material came from CD4+ T cells from blood. The CDR3 sequence: CASSRDTGSYGYTF. The CDR3, as DNA: TGTGCCAGCAGTCGGGACACCGGAAGCTATGGCTACACCTTC.